Listed below are T cell receptor beta chains from one sample, sequenced in a study of glioma-infiltrating T cells. From the multiplex PCR reads, TCRdb called clonotypes with MiXCR, one entry per CDR3 protein. Found here are 84,000 or so distinct CDR3 sequences, less than 30% of them singletons; the top ten hold more than 6.5%. Sequenced input: glioma tissue, nonneoplastic brain tissue, or PBMCs (not recorded which). The receptor set was obtained from a human donor with low-grade glioma or glioblastoma, undergoing nonglioma brain surgery, or in good health (not recorded which). Both conserved end residues are part of each CDR3. The order of the fields is J gene, V gene, clone size, D gene, CDR3 protein, CDR3 DNA. D genes are given only for firm matches. Expanded clones get a size class; other rows say once, few or many, or leave the size out.

J: TRBJ1-2
V: TRBV25-1
size: many
D: NA
CDR3: CASSTRTAYGYTF
DNA: TGTGCCAGCAGTACACGGACGGCCTATGGCTACACCTTC

J: TRBJ1-1
V: TRBV27
size: medium-sized
D: NA
CDR3: CASSLSGKAEAFF
DNA: TGTGCCAGCAGTTTATCGGGGAAGGCTGAAGCTTTCTTT

J: TRBJ1-5
V: TRBV10-3
size: many
D: NA
CDR3: CAIKEYSNQPQHF
DNA: TGTGCCATCAAAGAGTATAGCAATCAGCCCCAGCATTTT

J: TRBJ1-1
V: TRBV19
size: NA
D: NA
CDR3: CASSIPTGGSPNTEAFF
DNA: TGTGCCAGTAGTATACCCACAGGAGGGAGCCCGAACACTGAAGCTTTCTTT

J: TRBJ2-1
V: TRBV7-8
size: many
D: TRBD2
CDR3: CASSLARMAGGSYNEQFF
DNA: TGTGCCAGCAGCTTAGCGCGAATGGCGGGAGGATCCTACAATGAGCAGTTCTTC

J: TRBJ2-1
V: TRBV6-2/TRBV6-3
size: once
D: TRBD2
CDR3: CVSSYRTSEEQFF
DNA: TGTGTTAGCAGTTACCGGACTAGTGAGGAGCAGTTCTTC

J: TRBJ2-7
V: TRBV11-2
size: NA
D: NA
CDR3: CASSLGTQSYEQYF
DNA: TGTGCCAGCAGCCTAGGGACCCAGTCCTACGAGCAGTACTTC

J: TRBJ1-2
V: TRBV10-3
size: many
D: NA
CDR3: CAITRDSNYGYTF
DNA: TGTGCCATCACGCGGGACTCTAACTATGGCTACACCTTC

J: TRBJ1-3
V: TRBV5-1
size: NA
D: NA
CDR3: CASSPGLNWIQSSGNTIYF
DNA: TGCGCCAGCAGCCCTGGCCTAAATTGGATCCAGAGCTCTGGAAACACCATATATTTT

J: TRBJ2-2
V: TRBV6-1
size: few
D: NA
CDR3: CASSSLAGGELFF
DNA: TGTGCCAGCTCTTCCCTGGCCGGCGGGGAGCTGTTTTTT

J: TRBJ2-7
V: TRBV10-3
size: NA
D: TRBD1
CDR3: CAIKNRGSSYEQYF
DNA: TGTGCCATCAAGAACAGGGGAAGTTCCTACGAGCAGTACTTC

J: TRBJ2-4
V: TRBV3-1
size: many
D: TRBD2
CDR3: CASSQVSSGRAQNIQYF
DNA: TGTGCCAGCAGCCAAGTATCTAGCGGGAGAGCCCAAAACATTCAGTACTTC

J: TRBJ1-5
V: TRBV20-1
size: once
D: NA
CDR3: CSARHRQGRQPQHF
DNA: TGCAGTGCTCGCCACCGCCAGGGCCGGCAGCCCCAGCATTTT

J: TRBJ2-7
V: TRBV6-1
size: NA
D: NA
CDR3: CVSSEADSHYEQYF
DNA: TGTGTCAGCAGTGAAGCTGACAGCCACTACGAGCAGTACTTC

J: TRBJ2-3
V: TRBV11-2
size: NA
D: TRBD2
CDR3: CASSSSGGVATQYF
DNA: TGTGCCAGCAGCTCTAGCGGGGGGGTCGCGACGCAGTATTTT

J: TRBJ1-5
V: TRBV6-1
size: many
D: NA
CDR3: CASSSQGSGNQPQHF
DNA: TGTGCCAGCAGCTCTCAGGGGTCCGGCAATCAGCCCCAGCATTTT

J: TRBJ2-3
V: TRBV7-2
size: many
D: NA
CDR3: CASSFRIGSTDTQYF
DNA: TGTGCCAGCAGCTTCAGGATTGGGAGCACAGATACGCAGTATTTT

J: TRBJ2-7
V: TRBV4-1
size: NA
D: NA
CDR3: CASSQAPNNSGEQYF
DNA: TGCGCCAGCAGCCAAGCCCCGAACAATTCCGGCGAGCAGTACTTC

J: TRBJ2-7
V: TRBV15
size: many
D: TRBD2
CDR3: CATSRERGAYEQYF
DNA: TGTGCCACCAGCAGAGAACGGGGGGCCTACGAGCAGTACTTC

J: TRBJ2-7
V: TRBV20-1
size: many
D: TRBD1
CDR3: CSANRQGLAYEQYF
DNA: TGCAGTGCTAACCGACAGGGGTTGGCATACGAGCAGTACTTC

J: TRBJ2-7
V: TRBV19
size: NA
D: NA
CDR3: CASSIDLGDIYEQYF
DNA: TGTGCCAGTAGTATAGATCTGGGGGACATCTACGAGCAGTACTTC

J: TRBJ1-2
V: TRBV4-1
size: few
D: NA
CDR3: CASSQVLRSSNYGYTF
DNA: TGCGCCAGCAGCCAAGTTCTAAGGTCCTCTAACTATGGCTACACCTTC

J: TRBJ2-1
V: TRBV6-1
size: many
D: TRBD1
CDR3: CASSSQGAQGRYNEQFF
DNA: TGTGCCAGCAGTTCTCAGGGGGCCCAGGGTCGGTACAATGAGCAGTTCTTC

J: TRBJ2-1
V: TRBV5-4
size: few
D: NA
CDR3: CASSLGGMSSYNEQFF
DNA: TGTGCCAGCAGCTTGGGCGGAATGAGCTCCTACAATGAGCAGTTCTTC

J: TRBJ2-6
V: TRBV7-2
size: few
D: NA
CDR3: CASSLGARGANVLTF
DNA: TGTGCCAGCAGCTTGGGGGCGAGGGGGGCCAACGTCCTGACTTTC

J: TRBJ2-7
V: TRBV7-2
size: NA
D: TRBD2
CDR3: CASSPPGLAGTYEQYF
DNA: TGTGCCAGCAGCCCCCCGGGACTAGCGGGTACCTACGAGCAGTACTTC

J: TRBJ1-6
V: TRBV18
size: many
D: NA
CDR3: CASSPWEPNNSPLHF
DNA: TGTGCCAGCTCACCTTGGGAGCCTAATAATTCACCCCTCCACTTT

J: TRBJ1-5
V: TRBV6-5
size: many
D: TRBD1
CDR3: CASSYSQGARQPQHF
DNA: TGTGCCAGCAGTTACTCACAGGGGGCGCGACAGCCCCAGCATTTT

J: TRBJ1-1
V: TRBV4-2
size: many
D: NA
CDR3: CASSQDLIFDSLHTEAFF
DNA: TGTGCCAGCAGCCAAGACCTGATTTTCGACAGCCTCCACACTGAAGCTTTCTTT

J: TRBJ2-5
V: TRBV7-9
size: once
D: NA
CDR3: CASSLMSGVTKQETQYF
DNA: TGTGCCAGCAGCTTGATGTCGGGGGTTACCAAGCAAGAGACCCAGTACTTC

J: TRBJ2-5
V: TRBV2
size: NA
D: NA
CDR3: CASRRDSTQETKYF
DNA: TGTGCCAGCAGGCGAGACAGCACCCAAGAGACCAAGTACTTC

J: TRBJ1-1
V: TRBV2
size: many
D: NA
CDR3: CASSTQQNTEAFF
DNA: TGTGCCAGCAGTACTCAACAGAACACTGAAGCTTTCTTT

J: TRBJ1-5
V: TRBV6-1
size: many
D: TRBD1
CDR3: CASSEPGQGRGQPQHF
DNA: TGTGCCAGCAGTGAGCCGGGACAGGGGAGAGGGCAGCCCCAGCATTTT

J: TRBJ2-7
V: TRBV18
size: many
D: NA
CDR3: CASSLGRFEQYF
DNA: TGTGCCAGCTCGCTTGGCAGGTTCGAGCAGTACTTC

J: TRBJ1-1
V: TRBV29-1
size: many
D: NA
CDR3: CSVDSPRLDTEAFF
DNA: TGCAGCGTTGATTCCCCTAGACTAGACACTGAAGCTTTCTTT

J: TRBJ2-2
V: TRBV4-2
size: many
D: TRBD2
CDR3: CASSLQAGGSGYTGELFF
DNA: TGTGCCAGCAGCCTCCAAGCCGGCGGGAGTGGGTACACCGGGGAGCTGTTTTTT